This T cell receptor (beta chain) was retrieved from a study of blood T cell repertoires in COVID-19. Study-wide context: Acute and convalescent COVID-19 samples came from the United States, Italy and Spain. The cDNA or gDNA used as material had been derived from T cells, B-cell-depleted T cells, or PBMCs.

Per the authors' pipeline: Reference gene primer amplification gave estimated nucleated cell counts. The method was immunoSEQ multiplex PCR; TCRdb's version includes in-frame clones alone and lacks a portion of them. For V, J and clone size, that table is used; D and trimming come from the DNA. This table has about 69,000 clones, 85% appearing once. Trimming stripped 6 bases from V and 0 bases from J, with 12 bases between. The CDR3 length is 15 residues. In germline, CDR1 is LNHDA, CDR2 SQIVND (reference sequence). Sequences were obtained from peripheral blood. This sequence was found in a man older than 75 with acute or convalescent COVID-19. This chain joins TRBV19 and TRBJ1-5; D remains ambiguous. CDR3 nucleotide sequence: TGTGCCAGTAGGGGAGATAGGTATAGCAATCAGCCCCAGCATTTT. Its protein product is CASRGDRYSNQPQHF.